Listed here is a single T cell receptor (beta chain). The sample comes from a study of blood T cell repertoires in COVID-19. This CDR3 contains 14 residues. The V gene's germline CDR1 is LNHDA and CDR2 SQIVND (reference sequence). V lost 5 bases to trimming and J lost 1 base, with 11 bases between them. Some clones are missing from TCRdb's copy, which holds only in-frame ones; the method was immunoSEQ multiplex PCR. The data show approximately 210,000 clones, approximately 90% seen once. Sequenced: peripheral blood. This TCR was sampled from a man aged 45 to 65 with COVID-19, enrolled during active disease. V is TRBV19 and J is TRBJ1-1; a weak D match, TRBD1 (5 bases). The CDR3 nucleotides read TGTGCCAGTAGTTACGACAGTTGGAACACTGAAGCTTTCTTT. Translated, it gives CASSYDSWNTEAFF.